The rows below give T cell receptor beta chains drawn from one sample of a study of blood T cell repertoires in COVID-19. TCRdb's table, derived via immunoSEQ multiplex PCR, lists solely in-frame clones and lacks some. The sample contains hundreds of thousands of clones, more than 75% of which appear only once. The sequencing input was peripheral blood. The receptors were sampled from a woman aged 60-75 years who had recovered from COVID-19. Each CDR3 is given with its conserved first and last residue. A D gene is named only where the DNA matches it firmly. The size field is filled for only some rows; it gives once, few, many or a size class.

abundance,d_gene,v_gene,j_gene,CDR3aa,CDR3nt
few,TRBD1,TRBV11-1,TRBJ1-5,CASSTGGNQPQHF,TGTGCCAGCAGCACAGGGGGCAATCAGCCCCAGCATTTT
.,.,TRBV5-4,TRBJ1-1,CASSAPGGLNTEAFF,TGTGCCAGCAGCGCCCCGGGCGGGTTGAACACTGAAGCTTTCTTT
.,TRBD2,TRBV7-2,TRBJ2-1,CASSLWGSGVNEQFF,TGTGCCAGCAGCTTATGGGGCAGCGGGGTCAATGAGCAGTTCTTC
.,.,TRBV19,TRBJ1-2,CASSRSGGRDIGYGYTF,TGTGCCAGTAGTCGATCGGGGGGCCGGGATATTGGCTATGGCTACACCTTC
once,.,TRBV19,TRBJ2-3,CASSILIGVPTDTQYF,TGTGCCAGTAGTATACTAATAGGGGTCCCCACAGATACGCAGTATTTT
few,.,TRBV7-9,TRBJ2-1,CASSLSQGWSNEQFF,TGTGCCAGCAGCTTAAGTCAGGGATGGTCCAATGAGCAGTTCTTC
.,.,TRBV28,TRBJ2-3,CASLSYTDTQYF,TGTGCCAGCTTATCCTACACAGATACGCAGTATTTT
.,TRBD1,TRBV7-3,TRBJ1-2,CASGTPGQGLSYTF,TGTGCCAGCGGAACCCCGGGACAGGGTTTGTCCTACACCTTC
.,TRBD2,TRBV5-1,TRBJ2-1,CASSLQAGGHNEQFF,TGCGCCAGCAGCTTACAAGCGGGGGGGCACAATGAGCAGTTCTTC
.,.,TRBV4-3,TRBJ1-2,CASSQEGWRGASGYTF,TGCGCCAGCAGCCAAGAAGGGTGGCGGGGGGCGAGTGGCTACACCTTC
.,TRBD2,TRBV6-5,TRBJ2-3,CASSLLAGGTDTQYF,TGTGCCAGCAGTCTTCTAGCGGGGGGCACAGATACGCAGTATTTT
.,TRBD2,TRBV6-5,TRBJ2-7,CASITSGRYEQYF,TGTGCCAGCATCACTAGCGGTCGCTACGAGCAGTACTTC
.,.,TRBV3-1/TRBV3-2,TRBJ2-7,CASSPSGLVTYEQYF,TGTGCCAGCAGCCCCTCAGGTCTGGTGACCTACGAGCAGTACTTC
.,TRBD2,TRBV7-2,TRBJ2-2,CASSRGGGELFF,TGTGCCAGCAGCCGGGGGGGCGGGGAGCTGTTTTTT
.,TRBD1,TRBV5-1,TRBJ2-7,CASSGGQVGAYEQYF,TGCGCCAGCAGCGGTGGACAGGTAGGGGCCTACGAGCAGTACTTC
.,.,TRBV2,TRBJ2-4,CASSELRLAKNIQYF,TGTGCCAGCAGTGAATTGAGGTTAGCCAAAAACATTCAGTACTTC
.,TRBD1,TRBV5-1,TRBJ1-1,CASLQGAGNTEAFF,TGCGCCAGCTTACAGGGGGCGGGGAACACTGAAGCTTTCTTT
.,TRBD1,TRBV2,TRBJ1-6,CASRGRDSGNSPLHF,TGTGCCAGCAGGGGACGGGACAGCGGGAATTCACCCCTCCACTTT
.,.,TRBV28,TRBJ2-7,CASSFSGLSSYEQYF,TGTGCCAGCAGCTTTAGCGGTCTAAGCTCCTACGAGCAGTACTTC
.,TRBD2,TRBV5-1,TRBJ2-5,CASSMTSVQETQYF,TGCGCCAGCAGCATGACTAGCGTACAAGAGACCCAGTACTTC
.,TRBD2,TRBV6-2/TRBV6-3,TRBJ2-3,CASSSLAGGPDTQYF,TGTGCCAGCAGTTCCCTAGCGGGGGGGCCAGATACGCAGTATTTT
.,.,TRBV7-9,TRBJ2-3,CASSLQGGDTQYF,TGTGCCAGCAGCTTACAGGGTGGAGATACGCAGTATTTT
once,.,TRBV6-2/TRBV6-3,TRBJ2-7,CASSYSADQYTYEQYF,TGTGCCAGCAGTTACTCGGCGGATCAGTATACCTACGAGCAGTACTTC
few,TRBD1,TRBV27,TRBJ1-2,CASSKGQAYGYTF,TGTGCCAGCAGTAAGGGACAGGCCTATGGCTACACCTTC
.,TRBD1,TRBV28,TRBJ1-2,CASTSGGQGYTF,TGTGCCAGCACCTCAGGGGGCCAAGGCTACACCTTC
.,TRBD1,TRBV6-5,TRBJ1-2,CASSYSTGVVGYTF,TGTGCCAGCAGTTATTCGACAGGGGTGGTTGGCTACACCTTC
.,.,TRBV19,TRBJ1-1,CASTALGGYTEAFF,TGTGCCAGTACCGCCTTGGGGGGGTACACTGAAGCTTTCTTT